The 18 T cell receptor beta chains given below trace back to one sample, sequenced in a study of tacrolimus-resistant gene-edited T cells for transplant recipients. Cells responding to overlapping CMV pp65 and IE-1 peptide pools within 7 hours were enriched by IFNgamma secretion. Unmodified control products were expanded in parallel without electroporation. Enriched CMV-specific T cells were expanded in culture with recombinant human IL-7 and IL-15. Data came from immunoSEQ multiplex PCR; TCRdb stores just in-frame clones and leaves some out. Among under 850 clones listed, about 43% were seen once. Sequenced: a CMV-specific product grown in culture. Receptor source: a human donor in good health, a blood donor.

The chain uses TRBV6-5 and TRBJ2-3; TRBD2 aligns across 10 bases. V was pared by 6 bases and J by 2 bases, with 5 bases of the junction left unmatched. The length of the CDR3 is 15 residues. CDR1 and CDR2 (germline): MNHEY, SVGAGI. CDR3 protein: CASSVSGGVTDTQYF. CDR3 sequence (DNA): TGTGCCAGCAGCGTAAGCGGGGGGGTCACAGATACGCAGTATTTT.

This rearrangement joins TRBV7-2 to TRBJ2-1; 11 bases align to TRBD2. The junction had 6 bases not matched to a gene; V was cut back by 4 bases and J by 7 bases. CDR3 length equals 15 residues. CDR1 SGHTA and CDR2 FQGNSA come from the germline V gene. In nucleotides, the CDR3 is TGTGCCAGCAGCTCGGGACTAGCGGTCCTTAATGAGCAGTTCTTC. It specifies CASSSGLAVLNEQFF.

This clone occurred a few times. The DNA of the CDR3 is TGTGCCAGCAGCGTAAGCGGGGGGGTCACAGATACGCAGTATTTT. As protein: CASSVSGGVTDTQYF. This chain connects TRBV6-6 to TRBJ2-3, with 10 bases that match TRBD2. V was clipped by 6 bases and J by 2 bases; unmatched bases: 5. Germline values: CDR1 MNHNY, CDR2 SVGAGI (reference sequence). The CDR3 spans 15 residues.

The chain recombines TRBV5-1 with TRBJ1-4; possibly TRBD1 for D (6 bases). V lost 2 bases, J lost 7 bases, and 21 bases lay in between. Germline CDR1 and CDR2: SGHRS and YFSETQ. The CDR3 sequence is 17 residues long. The chain's CDR3 is CASSLTGQPESGEKLFF. The CDR3 bases are TGCGCCAGCAGCTTAACAGGACAGCCAGAGAGTGGTGAAAAACTGTTTTTT.

The chain has TRBV11-2 and TRBJ1-6; D might be TRBD1 (5 bases). Germline V gene sequence: CDR1 SGHAT, CDR2 FQNNGV. Trimming shortened V by 6 bases and J by 7 bases, and 13 bases separated the two germline ends. The CDR3 has 14 amino acids. CDR3 protein: CASRPGLMNSPLHF. The CDR3 DNA reads as TGTGCCAGCAGACCGGGACTTATGAATTCACCCCTCCACTTT.

The chain has TRBV18 and TRBJ2-7; D is ambiguous. Germline V gene data show CDR1 as KGHSH and CDR2 as LQKENI. V lost 7 bases to trimming and J lost 0 bases, with 10 bases between them. The CDR3 totals 13 residues. CDR3 in amino acids: CASFESGSYEQYF. Here the CDR3 DNA reads TGTGCCAGCTTCGAGTCTGGCTCCTACGAGCAGTACTTC. Together with reference TRBV18 and TRBJ2-7, the CDR3 gives the full variable domain: NAGVMQNPRHLVRRRGQEARLRCSPMKGHSHVYWYRQLPEEGLKFMVYLQKENIIDESGMPKERFSAEFPKEGPSILRIQQVVRGDSAAYFCASFESGSYEQYFGPGTRLTVT.

This chain connects TRBV7-9 to TRBJ1-1, with a possible D match to TRBD1 (5 bases). Between the trimmed V and J ends, which lost 2 bases and 1 base, there was a span of 5 bases. This CDR3 comprises 13 residues. The germline V gene encodes CDR1 SEHNR and CDR2 FQNEAQ (reference sequence). The CDR3 DNA sequence: TGTGCCAGCAGCTTACAGGGGAACACTGAAGCTTTCTTT. Protein: CASSLQGNTEAFF. The full variable domain, completed using reference TRBV7-9 and TRBJ1-1, is DTGVSQNPRHKITKRGQNVTFRCDPISEHNRLYWYRQTLGQGPEFLTYFQNEAQLEKSRLLSDRFSAERPKGSFSTLEIQRTEQGDSAMYLCASSLQGNTEAFFGQGTRLTVV.

This clone is categorized as large. The rearrangement links TRBV5-5 to TRBJ1-1; 7 bases fit TRBD1. Germline lookup yields CDR1 SGHKS and CDR2 YYEKEE (reference sequence). This CDR3 has 14 residues. V lost 4 bases, J lost 1 base, and 4 bases stayed unmatched. The DNA for the CDR3 is TGTGCCAGCAGCCGACAGGGAGGGAACACTGAAGCTTTCTTT. Translation gives CASSRQGGNTEAFF.

The CDR3 here is CASSASGGAGTDTQYF. The CDR3 coding sequence is TGTGCCAGCAGCGCGAGCGGGGGGGCCGGCACAGATACGCAGTATTTT. This chain connects TRBV9 to TRBJ2-3, with TRBD2 identical over 10 bases. Per the germline V gene, CDR1 is SGDLS and CDR2 is YYNGEE. The CDR3 contains 16 residues. V gave up 3 bases and J gave up 1 base; unmatched junction bases: 5.

This clone was detected only once. The chain couples TRBV19 to TRBJ2-7; 7 nucleotides agree with TRBD2. CDR3 length: 13 residues. Germline V gene lookup returns CDR1 LNHDA and CDR2 SQIVND (reference sequence). Germline trimming cut 3 bases from V and 5 bases from J; bases unmatched to any gene: 4. CDR3 loop: CASSMGGYHEQYF. In DNA form, the CDR3 reads TGTGCCAGTAGTATGGGGGGGTACCACGAGCAGTACTTC.

V and J are TRBV9 and TRBJ1-1, with D possibly TRBD1 on 6 matching bases. Trimming cost V 1 base and J 7 bases, with 11 bases left between them. The CDR3 is made up of 13 amino acids. Germline CDR1 SGDLS, CDR2 YYNGEE. CDR3 sequence (DNA): TGTGCCAGCAGCGTATCAGGGGCGGGTGAAGCTTTCTTT. This translates into CASSVSGAGEAFF.

This clone was recorded only once. This chain links TRBV6-5 with TRBJ2-1; D gene unclear. Trimming took 0 bases from V and 0 from J, leaving 9 bases between them. In germline, CDR1 is MNHEY, CDR2 SVGAGI. The CDR3 is 16 residues long. The CDR3 here is CASSYSRASSYNEQFF. CDR3 DNA: TGTGCCAGCAGTTACTCTCGGGCGAGCTCCTACAATGAGCAGTTCTTC.

This chain uses TRBV7-8 with TRBJ1-1; 11 bases agree with TRBD1. Germline V gene lookup returns CDR1 SGHVS and CDR2 FQNEAQ. The CDR3 covers 15 residues. The V and J ends lost 3 bases and 6 bases, in that order; junction bases with no gene match: 6. CDR3 DNA: TGTGCCAGCAGCTTGGACAGGGGGCGCAGCCCTGAAGCTTTCTTT. It specifies CASSLDRGRSPEAFF.

A few counts support this clone. The DNA of the CDR3 is TGTGTCAGAAGCTTAGAGGTACAGGGGGCCAACCTCTCTGGAAACACCATATATTTT. This translates into CVRSLEVQGANLSGNTIYF. V and J are TRBV7-5 and TRBJ1-3; the D call of TRBD1 is as the table states it, not checked on the DNA. TRBV7-5 is a pseudogene. This CDR3 contains 19 residues.

This clone was detected once. CDR3 nucleotides: TGTGCCAGCAGTCGCCGGGGGTTCAAGGGAGATACGCAGTATTTT. Translated, it gives CASSRRGFKGDTQYF. The chain has TRBV6-2 or TRBV6-3 and TRBJ2-3, with D possibly matching TRBD2 (6 bases). Germline V gene lookup returns CDR1 MNHEY and CDR2 SVGEGT. This CDR3 spans 15 amino acids. The V and J ends lost 5 bases and 5 bases respectively, with 17 bases between them.

The chain combines TRBV9 with TRBJ1-2, with D uncertain. The CDR3 covers 15 residues. The V end was cut by 0 bases, the J end by 8 bases, with 17 bases between. From germline, CDR1 is SGDLS and CDR2 YYNGEE. This CDR3 reads CASSVESAAAKGYTF. CDR3 DNA: TGTGCCAGCAGCGTAGAGTCGGCGGCAGCTAAGGGCTACACCTTC.

V is TRBV4-3 and J is TRBJ2-1, with a possible D match to TRBD1 (5 bases). V dropped 0 bases and J dropped 7 bases, with 16 bases sitting between them. The germline CDR1 and CDR2 sequences are LGHNA and YSLEER. The CDR3 extends over 16 amino acids. The CDR3 reads CASSQDYLQGSNEQFF. DNA for the CDR3: TGCGCCAGCAGCCAAGATTATCTGCAGGGTTCGAATGAGCAGTTCTTC.

This clone has just a few counts. The chain combines TRBV11-1 with TRBJ2-7; tentative D call: TRBD2 (6 bases). This CDR3 is 16 amino acids long. Per germline, CDR1 SGHAT and CDR2 FQDESV (reference sequence). V was clipped by 5 bases and J by 0 bases, with 17 bases between them. CDR3 loop: CASSPLGGRSSYEQYF. The CDR3 DNA sequence: TGTGCCAGCAGCCCCCTCGGGGGACGGTCCTCCTACGAGCAGTACTTC.